The text below deals with one T cell receptor beta chain. Per the germline V gene, CDR1 is SGHTA and CDR2 is FQGNSA. V lost 5 bases and J lost 8, with 15 bases in between. This CDR3 contains 13 residues. The authors ran a second PCR of about 6 to 11 cycles using a sample-barcoded 5' primer and a J-beta primer mix. MiXCR, run by TCRdb on the 5' RACE reads, gives a single entry per CDR3 protein. The data hold 850,000 to 1,000,000 distinct CDR3 sequences, with about 53% observed a single time. The source of the sample is a study of blood T cells in healthy people across ages. The receptor was isolated from a woman aged 60-75 years in good health. Input material: blood. V usage is TRBV7-2 and J usage is TRBJ1-2; no definite D call. CDR3 loop: CASSTSRGFGYTF. Written as DNA, the CDR3 is TGTGCCAGCAGCACGAGTCGAGGGTTCGGCTACACCTTC.